This is a list of T cell receptor beta chains from one sample in a study of blood T cells in healthy people across ages. TCRdb ran MiXCR on the 5' RACE reads and lists one entry per CDR3 protein. Among roughly 800,000 distinct CDR3 sequences listed, about 53% were seen once. Sequencing was performed on blood. These receptors came from a man older than 75 in good health. Both conserved end residues are part of each CDR3. The order of the fields is CDR3 length, D gene, J gene, clone size, V gene, CDR3 DNA, CDR3 protein. A D gene is named only where the DNA matches it firmly. Clone size, where shown, is once, few, many, or a class for clones that have expanded.

len: 14
d_gene: TRBD1
j_gene: TRBJ1-5
abundance: -
v_gene: TRBV12-3/TRBV12-4
CDR3nt: TGTGCCAGCAGTCCCCGGGACAGCGGGCAGCCCCAGCATTTT
CDR3aa: CASSPRDSGQPQHF

len: 15
d_gene: -
j_gene: TRBJ1-2
abundance: -
v_gene: TRBV4-1
CDR3nt: TGCGCCAGCAGCCAGATAACAGGCTACCCCTATGGCTACACCTTC
CDR3aa: CASSQITGYPYGYTF

len: 14
d_gene: -
j_gene: TRBJ1-1
abundance: few
v_gene: TRBV5-1
CDR3nt: TGCGCCAGCAGCTTGGGTGGAGGGGTCGCTGAAGCTTTCTTT
CDR3aa: CASSLGGGVAEAFF

len: 14
d_gene: TRBD1
j_gene: TRBJ2-1
abundance: few
v_gene: TRBV12-3/TRBV12-4
CDR3nt: TGTGCCAGCAGCCGGGACAGGGATTACAATGAGCAGTTCTTC
CDR3aa: CASSRDRDYNEQFF

len: 15
d_gene: -
j_gene: TRBJ1-5
abundance: -
v_gene: TRBV12-3/TRBV12-4
CDR3nt: TGTGCCAGCAGTTTAGAACAGAGAAGCAATCAGCCCCAGCATTTT
CDR3aa: CASSLEQRSNQPQHF

len: 17
d_gene: TRBD2
j_gene: TRBJ2-1
abundance: -
v_gene: TRBV2
CDR3nt: TGTGCCAGCAGCCGTTCTAGCGGCGAAGGCTCCTACAATGAGCAGTTCTTC
CDR3aa: CASSRSSGEGSYNEQFF

len: 15
d_gene: -
j_gene: TRBJ2-6
abundance: few
v_gene: TRBV3-1
CDR3nt: TGTGCCAGCAGCCAAAGTGGGTCTGGGGCCAACGTCCTGACTTTC
CDR3aa: CASSQSGSGANVLTF

len: 12
d_gene: -
j_gene: TRBJ1-4
abundance: -
v_gene: TRBV7-9
CDR3nt: TGTGCCAGCAGCTTAGTGACGGGGTTTTTGTTTTTT
CDR3aa: CASSLVTGFLFF

len: 16
d_gene: -
j_gene: TRBJ2-1
abundance: -
v_gene: TRBV12-3/TRBV12-4
CDR3nt: TGTGCCAGCAGTTTAAGGGGGCCAGGGTCGGAGGGTGAGCAGTTCTTC
CDR3aa: CASSLRGPGSEGEQFF

len: 15
d_gene: TRBD2
j_gene: TRBJ2-3
abundance: -
v_gene: TRBV7-9
CDR3nt: TGTGCCAGCAGCTTAGTTCCAGGGAGGGCAGATACGCAGTATTTT
CDR3aa: CASSLVPGRADTQYF

len: 12
d_gene: -
j_gene: TRBJ2-1
abundance: -
v_gene: TRBV25-1
CDR3nt: TGTGCCAGCAGTGTCGGCGGAGTTGAGCAGTTCTTC
CDR3aa: CASSVGGVEQFF

len: 14
d_gene: -
j_gene: TRBJ1-5
abundance: -
v_gene: TRBV20-1
CDR3nt: TGCAGTGCTAGGGGTTTTTCGGGCAATCAGCCCCAGCATTTT
CDR3aa: CSARGFSGNQPQHF

len: 17
d_gene: TRBD2
j_gene: TRBJ2-5
abundance: -
v_gene: TRBV5-1
CDR3nt: TGCGCCAGCAGCTACGGGACTAGCGGGAGAGGGGCAGAGACCCAGTACTTC
CDR3aa: CASSYGTSGRGAETQYF

len: 14
d_gene: -
j_gene: TRBJ2-5
abundance: many
v_gene: TRBV7-2
CDR3nt: TGTGCCAGCAGCTTAGGACCGTACCAAGAGACCCAGTACTTC
CDR3aa: CASSLGPYQETQYF

len: 14
d_gene: TRBD1
j_gene: TRBJ2-3
abundance: few
v_gene: TRBV5-6
CDR3nt: TGTGCCAGCAGCTCGGACAGGGCCGGAGATACGCAGTATTTT
CDR3aa: CASSSDRAGDTQYF

len: 15
d_gene: TRBD2
j_gene: TRBJ2-5
abundance: -
v_gene: TRBV20-1
CDR3nt: TGCAGTGCCATGGATTTGGCGACTAGCGGGTACGAACAGTACTTC
CDR3aa: CSAMDLATSGYEQYF

len: 15
d_gene: -
j_gene: TRBJ2-1
abundance: -
v_gene: TRBV6-1
CDR3nt: TGTGCCAGCATCGTCGGGACTGCAAGCTACAATGAGCAGTTCTTC
CDR3aa: CASIVGTASYNEQFF

len: 15
d_gene: -
j_gene: TRBJ1-2
abundance: few
v_gene: TRBV4-2
CDR3nt: TGTGCCAGCAGCCTATCGGACAGCCAAGTCTATGGCTACACCTTC
CDR3aa: CASSLSDSQVYGYTF

len: 14
d_gene: -
j_gene: TRBJ2-7
abundance: -
v_gene: TRBV5-1
CDR3nt: TGCGCCAGCAGCTTCCTTAGCCACTCCTACGAGCAGTACTTC
CDR3aa: CASSFLSHSYEQYF

len: 10
d_gene: -
j_gene: TRBJ2-7
abundance: -
v_gene: TRBV29-1
CDR3nt: TGCAGCGTTGTATCCATTGAGCAGTACTTC
CDR3aa: CSVVSIEQYF

len: 15
d_gene: -
j_gene: TRBJ2-4
abundance: -
v_gene: TRBV2
CDR3nt: TGTGCCAGCAGTACCCAGGGGCGTAAAGGGAACATTCAGTACTTC
CDR3aa: CASSTQGRKGNIQYF

len: 17
d_gene: -
j_gene: TRBJ2-7
abundance: -
v_gene: TRBV11-2
CDR3nt: TGTGCCAGCAGCCCGCACCCACCCGACAGGTCGATCTACGAGCAGTACTTC
CDR3aa: CASSPHPPDRSIYEQYF

len: 17
d_gene: TRBD1
j_gene: TRBJ1-5
abundance: few
v_gene: TRBV7-2
CDR3nt: TGTGCCAGCAGCTACGCCACAGGGGGAGGGAGCAATCAGCCCCAGCATTTT
CDR3aa: CASSYATGGGSNQPQHF

len: 15
d_gene: -
j_gene: TRBJ1-6
abundance: few
v_gene: TRBV7-9
CDR3nt: TGTGCCAGCAGCTTAGTGACAGCCTATAATTCACCCCTCCACTTT
CDR3aa: CASSLVTAYNSPLHF

len: 17
d_gene: TRBD2
j_gene: TRBJ2-7
abundance: -
v_gene: TRBV10-3
CDR3nt: TGTGCCATCAGTGACACGGCCGGGACTAGCGTCTACAATGAGCAGTACTTC
CDR3aa: CAISDTAGTSVYNEQYF

len: 13
d_gene: -
j_gene: TRBJ2-1
abundance: -
v_gene: TRBV7-8
CDR3nt: TGTGCCAGCAGCCTCCTGACCCGCAATGAGCAGTTCTTC
CDR3aa: CASSLLTRNEQFF

len: 16
d_gene: -
j_gene: TRBJ1-2
abundance: -
v_gene: TRBV27
CDR3nt: TGTGCCAGCAGTCCCGAAGGGCAGGGCCCTGACTATGGCTACACCTTC
CDR3aa: CASSPEGQGPDYGYTF

len: 12
d_gene: -
j_gene: TRBJ2-3
abundance: few
v_gene: TRBV20-1
CDR3nt: TGCAGTGCTAAGGGGGGCCCAGATACGCAGTATTTT
CDR3aa: CSAKGGPDTQYF

len: 15
d_gene: TRBD1
j_gene: TRBJ1-1
abundance: -
v_gene: TRBV3-1
CDR3nt: TGTGCCAGCAGCCTGACACAGGGGGCCAACACTGAAGCTTTCTTT
CDR3aa: CASSLTQGANTEAFF

len: 14
d_gene: -
j_gene: TRBJ2-5
abundance: -
v_gene: TRBV20-1
CDR3nt: TGCAGTGCTGGCATCGGGCCGAAGGGAGAGACCCAGTACTTC
CDR3aa: CSAGIGPKGETQYF

len: 17
d_gene: TRBD1
j_gene: TRBJ2-1
abundance: -
v_gene: TRBV14
CDR3nt: TGTGCCAGCAGCGACCGGGACAGGGGTCAAATCTACAATGAGCAGTTCTTC
CDR3aa: CASSDRDRGQIYNEQFF

len: 15
d_gene: -
j_gene: TRBJ1-1
abundance: -
v_gene: TRBV12-3/TRBV12-4
CDR3nt: TGTGCCAGCAACCAGCAGGGACGGGGGGGCACTGAAGCTTTCTTT
CDR3aa: CASNQQGRGGTEAFF

len: 13
d_gene: TRBD2
j_gene: TRBJ2-1
abundance: -
v_gene: TRBV29-1
CDR3nt: TGCAGCGTCACTAGCGGGATAAACAATGAGCAGTTCTTC
CDR3aa: CSVTSGINNEQFF

len: 14
d_gene: -
j_gene: TRBJ2-5
abundance: -
v_gene: TRBV3-1
CDR3nt: TGTGCCAGCAGCCAAGGAACAGCCTCTTGGACCCAGTACTTC
CDR3aa: CASSQGTASWTQYF

len: 15
d_gene: TRBD2
j_gene: TRBJ2-2
abundance: few
v_gene: TRBV20-1
CDR3nt: TGCAGTGCTAGACGTAGCGGGAGGGTAACCGGGGAGCTGTTTTTT
CDR3aa: CSARRSGRVTGELFF

len: 18
d_gene: TRBD2
j_gene: TRBJ2-1
abundance: -
v_gene: TRBV3-1
CDR3nt: TGTGCCAGCAGCCCGATTTGGGAGAGACTAGCGGGGTACAATGAGCAGTTCTTC
CDR3aa: CASSPIWERLAGYNEQFF

len: 14
d_gene: -
j_gene: TRBJ1-1
abundance: -
v_gene: TRBV7-2
CDR3nt: TGTGCCAGCAGCTTCAGGGTGGGGAACACTGAAGCTTTCTTT
CDR3aa: CASSFRVGNTEAFF